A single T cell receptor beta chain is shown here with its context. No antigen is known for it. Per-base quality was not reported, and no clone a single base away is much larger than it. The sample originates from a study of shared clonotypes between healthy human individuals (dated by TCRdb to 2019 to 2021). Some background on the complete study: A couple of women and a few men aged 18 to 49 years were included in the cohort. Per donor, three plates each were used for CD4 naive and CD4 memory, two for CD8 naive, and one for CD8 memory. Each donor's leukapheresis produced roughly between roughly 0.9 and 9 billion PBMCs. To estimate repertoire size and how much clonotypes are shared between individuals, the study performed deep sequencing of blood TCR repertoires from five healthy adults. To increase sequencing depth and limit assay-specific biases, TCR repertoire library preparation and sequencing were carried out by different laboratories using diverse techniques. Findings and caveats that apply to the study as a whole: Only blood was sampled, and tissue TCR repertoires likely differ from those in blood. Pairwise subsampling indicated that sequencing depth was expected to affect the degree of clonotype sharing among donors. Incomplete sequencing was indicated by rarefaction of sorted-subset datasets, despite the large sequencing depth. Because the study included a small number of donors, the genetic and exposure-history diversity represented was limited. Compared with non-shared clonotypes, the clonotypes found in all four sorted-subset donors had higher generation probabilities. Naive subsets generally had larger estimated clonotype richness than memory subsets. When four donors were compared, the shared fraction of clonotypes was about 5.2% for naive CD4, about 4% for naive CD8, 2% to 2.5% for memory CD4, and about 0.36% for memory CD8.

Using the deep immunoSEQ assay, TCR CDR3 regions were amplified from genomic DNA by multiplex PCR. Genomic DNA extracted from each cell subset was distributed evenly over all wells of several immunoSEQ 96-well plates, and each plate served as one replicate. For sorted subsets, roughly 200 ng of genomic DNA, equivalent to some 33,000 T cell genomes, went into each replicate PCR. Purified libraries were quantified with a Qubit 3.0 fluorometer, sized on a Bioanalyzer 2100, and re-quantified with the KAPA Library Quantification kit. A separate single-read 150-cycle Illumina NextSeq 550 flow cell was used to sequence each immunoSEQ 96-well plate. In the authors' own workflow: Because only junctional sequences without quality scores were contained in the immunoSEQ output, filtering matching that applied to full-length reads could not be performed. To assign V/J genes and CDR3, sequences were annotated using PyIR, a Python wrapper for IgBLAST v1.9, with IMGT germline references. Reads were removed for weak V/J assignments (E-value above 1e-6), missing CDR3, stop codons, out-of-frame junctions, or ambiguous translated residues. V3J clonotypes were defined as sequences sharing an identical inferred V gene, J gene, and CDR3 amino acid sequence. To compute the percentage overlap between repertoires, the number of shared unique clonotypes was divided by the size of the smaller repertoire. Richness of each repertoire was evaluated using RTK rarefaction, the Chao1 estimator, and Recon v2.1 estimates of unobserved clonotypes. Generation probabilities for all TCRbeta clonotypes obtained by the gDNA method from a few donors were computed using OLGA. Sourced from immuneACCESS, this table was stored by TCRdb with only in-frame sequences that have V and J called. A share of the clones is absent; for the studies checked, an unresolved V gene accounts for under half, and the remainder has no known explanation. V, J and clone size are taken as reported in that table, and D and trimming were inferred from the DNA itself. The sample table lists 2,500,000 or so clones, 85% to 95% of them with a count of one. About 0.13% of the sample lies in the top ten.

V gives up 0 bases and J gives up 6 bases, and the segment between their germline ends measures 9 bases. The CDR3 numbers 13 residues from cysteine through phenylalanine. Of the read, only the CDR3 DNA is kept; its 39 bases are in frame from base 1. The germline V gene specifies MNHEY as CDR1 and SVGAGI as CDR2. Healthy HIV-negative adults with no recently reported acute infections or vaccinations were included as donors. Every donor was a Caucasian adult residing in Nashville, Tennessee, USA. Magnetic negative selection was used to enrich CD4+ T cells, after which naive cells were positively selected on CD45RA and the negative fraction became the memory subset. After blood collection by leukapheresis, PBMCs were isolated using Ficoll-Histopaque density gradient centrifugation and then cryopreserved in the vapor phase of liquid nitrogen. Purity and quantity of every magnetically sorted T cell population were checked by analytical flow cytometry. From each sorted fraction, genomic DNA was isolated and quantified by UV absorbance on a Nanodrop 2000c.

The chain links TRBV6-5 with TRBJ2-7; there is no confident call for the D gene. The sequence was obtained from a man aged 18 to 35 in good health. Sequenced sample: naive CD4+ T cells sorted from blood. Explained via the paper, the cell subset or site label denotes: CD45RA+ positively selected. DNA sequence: TGTGCCAGCAGTTACTCGTTCGGTTCCGAGCAGTACTTC. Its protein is CASSYSFGSEQYF.